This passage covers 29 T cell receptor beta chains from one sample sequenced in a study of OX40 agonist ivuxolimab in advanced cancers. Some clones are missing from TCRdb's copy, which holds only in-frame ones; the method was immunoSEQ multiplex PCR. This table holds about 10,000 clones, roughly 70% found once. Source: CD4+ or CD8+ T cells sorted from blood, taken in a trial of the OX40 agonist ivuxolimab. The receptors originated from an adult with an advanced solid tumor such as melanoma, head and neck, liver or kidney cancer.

DNA of the CDR3: TGCGCCAGCAGCCCGACGGGGACCGACGAGCAGTACTTC. It encodes CASSPTGTDEQYF. The chain combines TRBV4-3 with TRBJ2-7; perhaps D is TRBD1 or TRBD2 (5 bases each). The CDR3 extends over 13 amino acids. From germline, CDR1 is LGHNA and CDR2 YSLEER. Between the trimmed V and J ends, which lost 4 bases and 5 bases, there was a span of 12 bases.

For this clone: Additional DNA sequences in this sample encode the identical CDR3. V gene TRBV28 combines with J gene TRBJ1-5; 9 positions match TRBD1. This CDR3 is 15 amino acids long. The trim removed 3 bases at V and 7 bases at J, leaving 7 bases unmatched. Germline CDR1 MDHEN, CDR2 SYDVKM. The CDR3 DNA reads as TGTGCCAGCAGTTTGGGACAGGGATTTAGGCAGCCCCAGCATTTT. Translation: CASSLGQGFRQPQHF.

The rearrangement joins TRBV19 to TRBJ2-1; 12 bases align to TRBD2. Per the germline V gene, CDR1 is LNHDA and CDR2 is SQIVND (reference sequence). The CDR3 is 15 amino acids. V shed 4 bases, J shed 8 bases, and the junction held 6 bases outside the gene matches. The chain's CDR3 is CASSTPGLAGHEQFF. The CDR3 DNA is TGTGCCAGTAGTACGCCGGGACTAGCGGGCCATGAGCAGTTCTTC.

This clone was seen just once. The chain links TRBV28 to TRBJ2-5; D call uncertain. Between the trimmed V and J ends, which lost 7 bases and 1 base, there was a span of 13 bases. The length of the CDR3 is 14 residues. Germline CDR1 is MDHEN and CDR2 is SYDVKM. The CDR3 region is CASTPTGFQETQYF. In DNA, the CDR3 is TGTGCCAGCACCCCAACTGGCTTCCAAGAGACCCAGTACTTC.

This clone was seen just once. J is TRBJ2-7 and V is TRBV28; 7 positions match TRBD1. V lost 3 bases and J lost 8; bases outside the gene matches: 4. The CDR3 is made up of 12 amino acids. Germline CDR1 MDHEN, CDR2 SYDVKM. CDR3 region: CASSLDRSKQYF. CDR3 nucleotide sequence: TGTGCCAGCAGTTTGGACAGGTCAAAGCAGTACTTC. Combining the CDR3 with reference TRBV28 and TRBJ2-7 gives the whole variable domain DVKVTQSSRYLVKRTGEKVFLECVQDMDHENMFWYRQDPGLGLRLIYFSYDVKMKEKGDIPEGYSVSREKKERFSLILESASTNQTSMYLCASSLDRSKQYFGPGTRLTVT.

This CDR3 reads CASSYSLTGNEQFF. In nucleotides, the CDR3 is TGTGCCAGCAGTTACTCGTTGACAGGGAATGAGCAGTTCTTC. The rearrangement joins TRBV6-6 to TRBJ2-1, with 7 bases aligning to TRBD1. The CDR3 length is 14 residues. The V gene end was trimmed by 0 bases and the J gene end by 7 bases; junction bases not matched to a gene: 3. Germline values: CDR1 MNHNY, CDR2 SVGAGI (reference sequence).

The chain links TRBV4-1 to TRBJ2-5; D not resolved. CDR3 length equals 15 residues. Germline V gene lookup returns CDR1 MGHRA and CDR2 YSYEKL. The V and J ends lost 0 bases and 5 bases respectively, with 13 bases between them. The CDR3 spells CASSQDPTDRETQYF. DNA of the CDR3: TGCGCCAGCAGCCAAGACCCAACAGATAGGGAGACCCAGTACTTC.

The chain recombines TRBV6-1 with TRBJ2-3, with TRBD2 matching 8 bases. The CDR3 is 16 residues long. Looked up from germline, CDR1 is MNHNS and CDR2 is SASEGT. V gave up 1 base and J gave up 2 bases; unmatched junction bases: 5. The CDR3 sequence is CASSEEAGGATDTQYF. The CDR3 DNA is TGTGCCAGCAGTGAAGAGGCGGGAGGAGCCACAGATACGCAGTATTTT.

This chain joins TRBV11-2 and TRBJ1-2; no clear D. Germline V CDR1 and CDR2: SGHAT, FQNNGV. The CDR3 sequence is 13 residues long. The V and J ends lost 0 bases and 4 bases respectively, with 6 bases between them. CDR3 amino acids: CASSLEGSYGYTF. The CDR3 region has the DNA TGTGCCAGCAGCTTAGAGGGCAGCTATGGCTACACCTTC.

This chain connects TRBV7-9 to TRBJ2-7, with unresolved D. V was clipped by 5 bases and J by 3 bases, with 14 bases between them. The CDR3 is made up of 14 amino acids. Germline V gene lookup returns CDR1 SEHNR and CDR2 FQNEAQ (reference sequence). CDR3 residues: CASSDGNRYYEQYF. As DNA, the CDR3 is TGTGCCAGCAGCGATGGGAACAGATACTACGAGCAGTACTTC.

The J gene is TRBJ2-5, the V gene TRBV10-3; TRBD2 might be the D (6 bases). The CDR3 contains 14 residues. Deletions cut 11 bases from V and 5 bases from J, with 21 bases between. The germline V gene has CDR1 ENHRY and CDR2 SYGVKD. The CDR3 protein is CASRARENGETQYF. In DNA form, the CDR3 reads TGTGCCTCGAGGGCCCGGGAGAACGGGGAGACCCAGTACTTC.

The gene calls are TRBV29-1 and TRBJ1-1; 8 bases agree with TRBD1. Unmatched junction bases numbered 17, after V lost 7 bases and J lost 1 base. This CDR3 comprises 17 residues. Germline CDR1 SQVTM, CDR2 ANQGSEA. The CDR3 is CSGTGTVDDRTNTEAFF. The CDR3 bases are TGCAGCGGGACAGGGACGGTGGATGATCGGACGAACACTGAAGCTTTCTTT. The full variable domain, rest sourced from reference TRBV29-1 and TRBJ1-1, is SAVISQKPSRDICQRGTSLTIQCQVDSQVTMMFWYRQQPGQSLTLIATANQGSEATYESGFVIDKFPISRPNLTFSTLTVSNMSPEDSSIYLCSGTGTVDDRTNTEAFFGQGTRLTVV.

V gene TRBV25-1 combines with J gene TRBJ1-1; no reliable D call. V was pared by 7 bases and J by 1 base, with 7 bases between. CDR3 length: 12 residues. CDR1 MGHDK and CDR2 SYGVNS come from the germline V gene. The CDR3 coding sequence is TGTGCCAGCATGATGCAGAACACTGAAGCTTTCTTT. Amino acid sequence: CASMMQNTEAFF.

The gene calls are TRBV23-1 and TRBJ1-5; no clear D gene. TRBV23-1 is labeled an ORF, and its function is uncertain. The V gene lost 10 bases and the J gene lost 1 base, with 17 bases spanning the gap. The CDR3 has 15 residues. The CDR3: CAIHNRCGSNQPQHF. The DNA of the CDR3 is TGCGCCATACACAACAGATGTGGAAGCAATCAGCCCCAGCATTTT.

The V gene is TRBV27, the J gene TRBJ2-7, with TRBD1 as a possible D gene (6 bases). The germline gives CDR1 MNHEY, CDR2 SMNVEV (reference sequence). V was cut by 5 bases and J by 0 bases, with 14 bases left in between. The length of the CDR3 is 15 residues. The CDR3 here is CASSLYRASSYEQYF. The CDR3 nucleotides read TGTGCCAGCAGTCTCTACAGGGCAAGCTCCTACGAGCAGTACTTC.

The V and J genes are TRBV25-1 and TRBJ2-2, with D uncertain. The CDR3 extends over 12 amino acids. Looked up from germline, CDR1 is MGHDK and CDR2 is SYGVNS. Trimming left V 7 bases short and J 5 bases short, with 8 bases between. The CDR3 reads CASNLGTGELFF. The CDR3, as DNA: TGTGCCAGCAATTTGGGGACCGGGGAGCTGTTTTTT. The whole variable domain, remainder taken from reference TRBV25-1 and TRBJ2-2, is EADIYQTPRYLVIGTGKKITLECSQTMGHDKMYWYQQDPGMELHLIHYSYGVNSTEKGDLSSESTVSRIRTEHFPLTLESARPSHTSQYLCASNLGTGELFFGEGSRLTVL.

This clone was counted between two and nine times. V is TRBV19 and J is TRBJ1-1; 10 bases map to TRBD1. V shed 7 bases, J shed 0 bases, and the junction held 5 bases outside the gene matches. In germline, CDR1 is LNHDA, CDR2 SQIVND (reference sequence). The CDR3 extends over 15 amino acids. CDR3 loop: CASMGTGAMNTEAFF. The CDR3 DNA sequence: TGTGCCAGTATGGGGACAGGGGCGATGAACACTGAAGCTTTCTTT.

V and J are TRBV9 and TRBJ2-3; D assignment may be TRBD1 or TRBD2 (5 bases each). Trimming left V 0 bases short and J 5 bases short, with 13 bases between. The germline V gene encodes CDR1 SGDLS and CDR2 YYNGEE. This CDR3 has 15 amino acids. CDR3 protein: CASSVEGDRRDTQYF. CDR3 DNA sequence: TGTGCCAGCAGCGTAGAGGGAGACAGAAGAGATACGCAGTATTTT.

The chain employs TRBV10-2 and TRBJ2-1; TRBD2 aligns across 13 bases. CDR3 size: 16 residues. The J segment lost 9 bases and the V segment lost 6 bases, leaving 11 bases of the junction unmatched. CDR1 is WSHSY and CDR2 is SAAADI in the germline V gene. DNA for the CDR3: TGCGCCAGCAGAGCCCATGGACTAGCGGGAGAGCGTGAGCAGTTCTTC. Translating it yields CASRAHGLAGEREQFF.

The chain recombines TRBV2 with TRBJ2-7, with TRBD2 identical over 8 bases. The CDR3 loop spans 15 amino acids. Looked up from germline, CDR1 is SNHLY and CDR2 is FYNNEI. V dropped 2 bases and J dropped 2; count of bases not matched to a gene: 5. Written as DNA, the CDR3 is TGTGCCAGCAGTGAAAGCGGGGGTTTGACCTACGAGCAGTACTTC. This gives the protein CASSESGGLTYEQYF.

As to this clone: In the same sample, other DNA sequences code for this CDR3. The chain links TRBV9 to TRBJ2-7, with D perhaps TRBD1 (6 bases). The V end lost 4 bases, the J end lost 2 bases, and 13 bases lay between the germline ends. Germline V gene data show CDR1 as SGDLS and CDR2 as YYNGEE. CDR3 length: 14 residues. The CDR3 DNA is TGTGCCAGCAGCCCGAGGGACAAGACCTACGAGCAGTACTTC. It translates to CASSPRDKTYEQYF. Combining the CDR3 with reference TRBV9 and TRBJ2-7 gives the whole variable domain DSGVTQTPKHLITATGQRVTLRCSPRSGDLSVYWYQQSLDQGLQFLIQYYNGEERAKGNILERFSAQQFPDLHSELNLSSLELGDSALYFCASSPRDKTYEQYFGPGTRLTVT.

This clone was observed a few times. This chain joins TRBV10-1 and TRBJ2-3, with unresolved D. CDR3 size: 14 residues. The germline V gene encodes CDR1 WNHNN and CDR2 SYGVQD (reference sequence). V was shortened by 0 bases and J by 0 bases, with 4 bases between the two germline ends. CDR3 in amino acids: CASSESWSTDTQYF. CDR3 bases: TGCGCCAGCAGTGAGTCTTGGAGCACAGATACGCAGTATTTT.

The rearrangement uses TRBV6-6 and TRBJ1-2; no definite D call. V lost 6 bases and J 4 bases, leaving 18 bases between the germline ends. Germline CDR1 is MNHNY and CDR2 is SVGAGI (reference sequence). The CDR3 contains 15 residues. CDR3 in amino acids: CASSAEGAPLYGYTF. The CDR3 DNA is TGTGCCAGCAGCGCGGAGGGAGCGCCCCTCTATGGCTACACCTTC.

CDR3 sequence: CASSQDLGAGGFYEQYF. CDR3 bases: TGCGCCAGCAGCCAAGACTTGGGGGCAGGGGGGTTCTACGAGCAGTACTTC. V usage is TRBV4-3 and J usage is TRBJ2-7, with a possible D match to TRBD1 (7 bases). The germline gives CDR1 LGHNA, CDR2 YSLEER. Between the trimmed V and J ends, which lost 0 bases and 3 bases, there was a span of 18 bases. This CDR3 comprises 17 residues.

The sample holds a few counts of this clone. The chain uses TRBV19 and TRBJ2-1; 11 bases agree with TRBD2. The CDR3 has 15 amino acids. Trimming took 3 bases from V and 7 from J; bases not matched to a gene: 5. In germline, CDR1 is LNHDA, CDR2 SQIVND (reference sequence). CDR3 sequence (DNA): TGTGCCAGTAGTATTGTAGCGGGGGGGCTGAATGAGCAGTTCTTC. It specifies CASSIVAGGLNEQFF.

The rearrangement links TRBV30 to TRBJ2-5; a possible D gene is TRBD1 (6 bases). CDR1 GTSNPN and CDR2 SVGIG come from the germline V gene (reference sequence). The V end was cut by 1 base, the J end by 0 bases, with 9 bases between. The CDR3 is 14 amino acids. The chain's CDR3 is CAWSEGTHQETQYF. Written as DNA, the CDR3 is TGTGCCTGGAGTGAAGGGACACACCAAGAGACCCAGTACTTC.

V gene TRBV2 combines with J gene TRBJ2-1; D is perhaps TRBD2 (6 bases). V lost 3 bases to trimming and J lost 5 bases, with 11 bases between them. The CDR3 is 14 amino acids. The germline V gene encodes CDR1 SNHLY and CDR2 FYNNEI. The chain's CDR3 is CASSDYGGDNEQFF. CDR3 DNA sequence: TGTGCCAGCAGTGACTACGGAGGGGACAATGAGCAGTTCTTC.

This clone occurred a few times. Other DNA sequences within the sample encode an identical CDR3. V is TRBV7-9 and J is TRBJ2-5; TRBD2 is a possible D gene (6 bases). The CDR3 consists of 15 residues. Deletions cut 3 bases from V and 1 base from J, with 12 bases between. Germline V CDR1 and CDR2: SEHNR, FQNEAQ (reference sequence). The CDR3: CASSFTSGGQETQYF. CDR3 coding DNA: TGTGCCAGCAGCTTCACATCCGGGGGCCAAGAGACCCAGTACTTC.

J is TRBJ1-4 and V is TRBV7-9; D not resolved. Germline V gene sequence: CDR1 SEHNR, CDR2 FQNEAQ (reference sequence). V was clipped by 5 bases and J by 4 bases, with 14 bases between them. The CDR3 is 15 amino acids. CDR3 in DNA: TGTGCCAGCAGCGCCCCCGGGAGCTTTAATGAAAAACTGTTTTTT. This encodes CASSAPGSFNEKLFF. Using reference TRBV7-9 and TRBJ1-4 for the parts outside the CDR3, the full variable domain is DTGVSQNPRHKITKRGQNVTFRCDPISEHNRLYWYRQTLGQGPEFLTYFQNEAQLEKSRLLSDRFSAERPKGSFSTLEIQRTEQGDSAMYLCASSAPGSFNEKLFFGSGTQLSVL.